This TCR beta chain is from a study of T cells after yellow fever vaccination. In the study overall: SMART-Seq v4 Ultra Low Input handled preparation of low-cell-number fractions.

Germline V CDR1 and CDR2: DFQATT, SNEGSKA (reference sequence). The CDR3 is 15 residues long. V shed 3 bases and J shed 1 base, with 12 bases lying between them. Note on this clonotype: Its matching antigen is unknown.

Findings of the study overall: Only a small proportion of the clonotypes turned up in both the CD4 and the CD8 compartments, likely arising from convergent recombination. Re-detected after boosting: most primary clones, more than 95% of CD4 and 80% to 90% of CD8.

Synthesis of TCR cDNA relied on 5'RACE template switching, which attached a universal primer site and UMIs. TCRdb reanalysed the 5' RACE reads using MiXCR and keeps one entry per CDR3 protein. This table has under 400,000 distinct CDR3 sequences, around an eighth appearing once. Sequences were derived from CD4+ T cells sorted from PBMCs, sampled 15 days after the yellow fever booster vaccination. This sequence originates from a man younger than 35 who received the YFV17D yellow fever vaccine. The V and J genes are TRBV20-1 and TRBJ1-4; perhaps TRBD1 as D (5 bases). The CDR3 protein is CSASSPGGTNEKLFF. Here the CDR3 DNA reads TGCAGTGCTAGTTCCCCCGGGGGAACTAATGAAAAACTGTTTTTT.